This TCR beta chain was sequenced during a study of blood T cell repertoires in COVID-19. CDR3 length: 12 residues. CDR1 and CDR2 from the germline V gene are ENHRY and SYGVKD. V lost 5 bases, J lost 5 bases, and 10 bases lay in between. Generated by immunoSEQ multiplex PCR, the TCRdb table keeps only in-frame clones and is missing some. The data contain roughly 130,000 clones, roughly four fifths of them seen just once; the ten biggest clones take up about a tenth. The sequenced sample consisted of peripheral blood. The receptor was isolated from a man aged 35 to 55 with active or convalescent COVID-19. The chain links TRBV10-3 to TRBJ2-7, with D perhaps TRBD1 (6 bases). The CDR3 nucleotides read TGTGCCATCAGTCTTCACAGGGACGAGCAGTACTTC. As protein: CAISLHRDEQYF.